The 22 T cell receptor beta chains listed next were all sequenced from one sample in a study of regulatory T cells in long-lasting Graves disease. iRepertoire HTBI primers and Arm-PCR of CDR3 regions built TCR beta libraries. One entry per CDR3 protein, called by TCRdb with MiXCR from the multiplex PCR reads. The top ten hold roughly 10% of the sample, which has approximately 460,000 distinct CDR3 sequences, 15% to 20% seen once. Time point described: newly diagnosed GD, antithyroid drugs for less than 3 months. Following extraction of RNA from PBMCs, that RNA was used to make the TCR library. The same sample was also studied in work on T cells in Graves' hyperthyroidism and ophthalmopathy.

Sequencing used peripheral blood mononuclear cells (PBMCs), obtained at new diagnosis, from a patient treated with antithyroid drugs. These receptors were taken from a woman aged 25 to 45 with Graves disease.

CDR3 protein: CASSFEGLNTGNTIYF. The CDR3 region has the DNA TGTGCCAGCAGCTTTGAGGGTCTAAACACTGGAAACACCATATATTTT. The chain has TRBV7-9 and TRBJ1-3; D remains ambiguous. The CDR3 runs 16 residues. Per germline, CDR1 SEHNR and CDR2 FQNEAQ (reference sequence). V lost 3 bases and J lost 2, with 14 bases in between.

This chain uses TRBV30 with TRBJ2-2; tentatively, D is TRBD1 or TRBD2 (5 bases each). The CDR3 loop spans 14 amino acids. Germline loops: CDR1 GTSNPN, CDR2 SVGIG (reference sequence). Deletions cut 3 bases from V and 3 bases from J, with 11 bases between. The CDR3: CAWRGPADTGELFF. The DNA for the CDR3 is TGTGCCTGGAGGGGACCGGCGGACACCGGGGAGCTGTTTTTT.

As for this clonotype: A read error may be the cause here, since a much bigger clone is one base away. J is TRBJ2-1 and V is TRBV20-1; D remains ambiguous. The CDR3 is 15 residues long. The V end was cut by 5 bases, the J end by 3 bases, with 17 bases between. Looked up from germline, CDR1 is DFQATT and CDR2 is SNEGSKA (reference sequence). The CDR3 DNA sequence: TGCAGTGCTCTCGGCGCTATCACCGACTACAATGAGCAGTTCTTC. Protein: CSALGAITDYNEQFF.

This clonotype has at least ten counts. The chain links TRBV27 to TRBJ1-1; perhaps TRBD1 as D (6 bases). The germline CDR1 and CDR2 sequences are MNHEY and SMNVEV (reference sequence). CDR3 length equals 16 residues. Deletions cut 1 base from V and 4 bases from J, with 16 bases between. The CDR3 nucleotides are TGTGCCAGCAGTTTATATTTCGTAGGGGGTAGCACTGAAGCTTTCTTT. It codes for CASSLYFVGGSTEAFF.

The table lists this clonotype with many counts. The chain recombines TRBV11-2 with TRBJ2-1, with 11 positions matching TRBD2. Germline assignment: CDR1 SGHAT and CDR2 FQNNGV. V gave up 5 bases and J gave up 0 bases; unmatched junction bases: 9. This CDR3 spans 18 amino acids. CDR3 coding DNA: TGTGCCAGCAGCCCCCGGGGACTAGCGGTCAGCTCCTACAATGAGCAGTTCTTC. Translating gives CASSPRGLAVSSYNEQFF.

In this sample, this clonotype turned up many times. CDR3 bases: TGTGCCAGCAGCCCGGGACTAGCGGGAGCTGATACGCAGTATTTT. Translated: CASSPGLAGADTQYF. The chain carries TRBV7-3 and TRBJ2-3; 14 positions agree with TRBD2. The CDR3 sequence is 15 residues long. The germline V gene has CDR1 SGHTA and CDR2 FQGTGA. Trimming took 5 bases from V and 6 from J; bases not matched to a gene: 4.

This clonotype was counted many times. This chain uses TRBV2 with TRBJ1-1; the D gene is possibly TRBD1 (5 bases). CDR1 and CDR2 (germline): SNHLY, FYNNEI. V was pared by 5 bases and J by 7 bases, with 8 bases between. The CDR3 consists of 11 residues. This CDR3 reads CASSSTDEAFF. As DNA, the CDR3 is TGTGCCAGCAGTTCGACAGATGAAGCTTTCTTT.

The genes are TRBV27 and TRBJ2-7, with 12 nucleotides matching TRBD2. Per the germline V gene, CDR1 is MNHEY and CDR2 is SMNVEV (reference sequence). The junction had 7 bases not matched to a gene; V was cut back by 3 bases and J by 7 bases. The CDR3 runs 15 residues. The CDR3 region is CASSFGTSGFREQYF. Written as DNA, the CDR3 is TGTGCCAGCAGTTTCGGGACTAGCGGGTTCCGTGAGCAGTACTTC.

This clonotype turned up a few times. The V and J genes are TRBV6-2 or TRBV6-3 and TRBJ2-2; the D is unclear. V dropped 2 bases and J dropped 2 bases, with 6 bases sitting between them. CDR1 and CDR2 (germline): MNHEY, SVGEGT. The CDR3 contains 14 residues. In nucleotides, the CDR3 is TGTGCCAGCAGTTACCAGGAAAACACCGGGGAGCTGTTTTTT. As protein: CASSYQENTGELFF.

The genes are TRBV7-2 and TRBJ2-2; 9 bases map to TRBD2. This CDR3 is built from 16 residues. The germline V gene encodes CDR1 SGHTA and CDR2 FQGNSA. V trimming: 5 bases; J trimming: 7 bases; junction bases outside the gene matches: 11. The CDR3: CASSPPGLAPYGELFF. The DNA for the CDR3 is TGTGCCAGCAGCCCTCCGGGACTAGCACCATACGGGGAGCTGTTTTTT.

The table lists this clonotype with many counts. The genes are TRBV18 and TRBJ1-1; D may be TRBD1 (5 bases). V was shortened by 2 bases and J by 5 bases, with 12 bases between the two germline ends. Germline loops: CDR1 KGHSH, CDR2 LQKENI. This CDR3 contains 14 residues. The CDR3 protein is CASSPAQGRTEAFF. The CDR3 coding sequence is TGTGCCAGCTCACCAGCCCAGGGTCGGACTGAAGCTTTCTTT.

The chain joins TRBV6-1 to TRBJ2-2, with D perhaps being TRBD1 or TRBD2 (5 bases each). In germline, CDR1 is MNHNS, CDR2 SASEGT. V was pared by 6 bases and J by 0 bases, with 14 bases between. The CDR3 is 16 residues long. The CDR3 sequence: CASSPSGTANTGELFF. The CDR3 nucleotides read TGTGCCAGCAGCCCTTCCGGGACGGCGAACACCGGGGAGCTGTTTTTT.

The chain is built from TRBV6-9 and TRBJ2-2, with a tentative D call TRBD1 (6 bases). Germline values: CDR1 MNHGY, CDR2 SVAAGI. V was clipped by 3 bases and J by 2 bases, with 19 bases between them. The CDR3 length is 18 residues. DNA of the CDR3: TGTGCCAGCAGTTACAGTTCAGGGGCCTACTCAAACACCGGGGAGCTGTTTTTT. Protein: CASSYSSGAYSNTGELFF.

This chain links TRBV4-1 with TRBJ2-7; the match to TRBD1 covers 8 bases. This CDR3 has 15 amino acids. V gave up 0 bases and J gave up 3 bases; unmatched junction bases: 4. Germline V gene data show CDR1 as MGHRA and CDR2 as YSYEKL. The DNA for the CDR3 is TGCGCCAGCAGCCAAGATGTCACAGGGGGCTACGAGCAGTACTTC. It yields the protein CASSQDVTGGYEQYF.

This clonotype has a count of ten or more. CDR3 sequence: CASTNAREETQYF. CDR3 DNA sequence: TGTGCCAGCACCAACGCCCGGGAAGAGACCCAGTACTTC. This chain uses TRBV28 with TRBJ2-5; D is unclear. In germline, CDR1 is MDHEN, CDR2 SYDVKM. V was shortened by 7 bases and J by 3 bases, with 12 bases between the two germline ends. This CDR3 contains 13 residues.

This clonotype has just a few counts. The CDR3 here is CASSAPVKETQYF. The CDR3 DNA reads as TGTGCCAGCAGTGCGCCAGTAAAAGAGACCCAGTACTTC. V gene TRBV12-3 or TRBV12-4 combines with J gene TRBJ2-5; no clear D. Trimming removed 5 bases at V and 3 bases at J, with 10 bases between. The CDR3 is made up of 13 amino acids.

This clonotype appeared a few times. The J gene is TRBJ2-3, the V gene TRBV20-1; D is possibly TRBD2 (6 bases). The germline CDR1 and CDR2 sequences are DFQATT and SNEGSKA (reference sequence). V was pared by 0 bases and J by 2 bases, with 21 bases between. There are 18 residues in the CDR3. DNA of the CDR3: TGCAGTGCTAGAGATCGACTGAACCCGGGACTTTTCACAGATACGCAGTATTTT. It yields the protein CSARDRLNPGLFTDTQYF.

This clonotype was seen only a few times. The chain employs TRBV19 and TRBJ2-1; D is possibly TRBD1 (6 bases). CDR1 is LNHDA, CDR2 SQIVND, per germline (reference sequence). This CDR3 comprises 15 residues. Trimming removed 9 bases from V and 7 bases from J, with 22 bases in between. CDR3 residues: CASDDRLFSRNEQFF. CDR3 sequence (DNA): TGTGCCAGCGACGACAGGTTGTTTTCTCGGAATGAGCAGTTCTTC.

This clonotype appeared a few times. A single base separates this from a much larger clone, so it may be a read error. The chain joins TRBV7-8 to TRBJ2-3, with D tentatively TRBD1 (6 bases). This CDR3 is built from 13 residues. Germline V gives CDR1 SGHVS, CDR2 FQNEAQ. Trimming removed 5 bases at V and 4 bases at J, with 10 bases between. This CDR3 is CASSLHRADTQYF. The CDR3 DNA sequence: TGTGCCAGCAGCCTTCACAGGGCAGATACGCAGTATTTT.

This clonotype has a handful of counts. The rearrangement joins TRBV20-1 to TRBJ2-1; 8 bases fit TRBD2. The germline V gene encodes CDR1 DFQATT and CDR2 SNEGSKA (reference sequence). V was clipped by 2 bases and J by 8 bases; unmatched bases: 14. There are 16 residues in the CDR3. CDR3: CSARNPREREWYEQFF. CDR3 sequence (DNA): TGCAGTGCTAGAAACCCCCGGGAGCGGGAGTGGTATGAGCAGTTCTTC.

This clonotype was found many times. The CDR3 coding sequence is TGTGCCAGGAACACTGAAGCTTTCTTT. This gives the protein CARNTEAFF. J is TRBJ1-1 and V is TRBV11-3; D is ambiguous. The CDR3 runs 9 residues. V gave up 9 bases and J gave up 1 base, with 0 bases separating them. Germline assignment: CDR1 SGHNT and CDR2 YENEEA.

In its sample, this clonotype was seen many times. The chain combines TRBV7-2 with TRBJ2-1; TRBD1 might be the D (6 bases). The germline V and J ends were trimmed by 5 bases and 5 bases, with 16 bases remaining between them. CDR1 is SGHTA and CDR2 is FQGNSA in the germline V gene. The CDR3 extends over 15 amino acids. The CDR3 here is CASSPLWGPNNEQFF. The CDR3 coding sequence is TGTGCCAGCAGCCCCTTGTGGGGGCCGAACAATGAGCAGTTCTTC.